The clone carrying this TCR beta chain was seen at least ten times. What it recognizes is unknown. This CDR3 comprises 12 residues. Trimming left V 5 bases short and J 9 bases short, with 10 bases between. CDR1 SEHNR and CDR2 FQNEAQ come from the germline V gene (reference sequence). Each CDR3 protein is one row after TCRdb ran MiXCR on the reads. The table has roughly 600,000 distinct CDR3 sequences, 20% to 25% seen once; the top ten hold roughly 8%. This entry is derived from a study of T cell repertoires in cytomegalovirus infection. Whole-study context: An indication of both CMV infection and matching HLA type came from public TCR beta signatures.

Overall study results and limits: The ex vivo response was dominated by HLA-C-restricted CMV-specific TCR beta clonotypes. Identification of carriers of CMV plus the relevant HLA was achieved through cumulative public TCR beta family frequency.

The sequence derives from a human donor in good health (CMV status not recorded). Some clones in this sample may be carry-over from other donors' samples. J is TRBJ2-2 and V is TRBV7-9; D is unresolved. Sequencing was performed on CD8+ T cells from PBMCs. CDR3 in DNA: TGTGCCAGCAGCCCCGACATTCGGGAGCTGTTTTTT. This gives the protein CASSPDIRELFF.